This T cell receptor (beta chain) was identified in a study of cytomegalovirus exposure and HLA in healthy donors. PCR was performed using 60 Vbeta and 13 Jbeta primers. Profiling relied on immunoSEQ multiplex PCR, and the TCRdb table lists in-frame clones only, not all of them. The sample table includes roughly 54,000 clones. The donors were healthy bone marrow donors. The CDR3 has 16 residues. The germline gives CDR1 SGDLS, CDR2 YYNGEE. Trimming stripped 1 base from V and 0 bases from J, with 11 bases between. The sequence derives from a woman in her twenties or thirties in good health and CMV-seropositive. V gene TRBV9 combines with J gene TRBJ2-1, with D tentatively TRBD2 (5 bases). The sample consisted of PBMCs. The CDR3 reads CASSVTDSSSYNEQFF. In DNA, the CDR3 is TGTGCCAGCAGCGTAACGGACTCCAGCTCCTACAATGAGCAGTTCTTC.